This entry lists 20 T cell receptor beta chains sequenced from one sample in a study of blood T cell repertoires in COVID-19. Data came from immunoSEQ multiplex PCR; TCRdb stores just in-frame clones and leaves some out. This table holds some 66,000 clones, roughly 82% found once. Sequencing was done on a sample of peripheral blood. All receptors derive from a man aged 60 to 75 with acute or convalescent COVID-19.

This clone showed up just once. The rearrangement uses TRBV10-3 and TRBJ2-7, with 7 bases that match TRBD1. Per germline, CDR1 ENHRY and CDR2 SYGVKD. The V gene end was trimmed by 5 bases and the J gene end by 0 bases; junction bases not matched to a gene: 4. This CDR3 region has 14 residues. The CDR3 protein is CAISRTGFSYEQYF. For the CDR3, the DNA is TGTGCCATCAGTAGGACAGGCTTCTCCTACGAGCAGTACTTC.

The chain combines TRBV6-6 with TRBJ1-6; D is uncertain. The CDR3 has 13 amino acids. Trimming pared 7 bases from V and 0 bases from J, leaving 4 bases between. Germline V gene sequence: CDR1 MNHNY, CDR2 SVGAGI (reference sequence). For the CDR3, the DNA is TGTGCCAGCATTAGCTCCTATAATTCACCCCTCCACTTT. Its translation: CASISSYNSPLHF.

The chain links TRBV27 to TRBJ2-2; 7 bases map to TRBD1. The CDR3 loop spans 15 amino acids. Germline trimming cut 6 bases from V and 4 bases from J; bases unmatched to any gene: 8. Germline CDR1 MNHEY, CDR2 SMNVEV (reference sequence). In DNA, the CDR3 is TGTGCCAGCAGACCATCAGGGGGTACCACCGGGGAGCTGTTTTTT. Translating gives CASRPSGGTTGELFF.

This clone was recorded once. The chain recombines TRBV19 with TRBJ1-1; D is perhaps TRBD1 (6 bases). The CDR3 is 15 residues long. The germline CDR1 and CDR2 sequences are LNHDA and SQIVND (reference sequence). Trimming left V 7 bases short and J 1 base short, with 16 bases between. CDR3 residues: CASIMGAAANTEAFF. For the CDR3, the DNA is TGTGCCAGTATTATGGGGGCGGCTGCGAACACTGAAGCTTTCTTT.

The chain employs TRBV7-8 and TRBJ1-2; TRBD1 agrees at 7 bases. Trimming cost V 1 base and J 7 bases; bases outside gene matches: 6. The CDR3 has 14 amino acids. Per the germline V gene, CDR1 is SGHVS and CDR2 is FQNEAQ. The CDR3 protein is CASSLEGNRGGYTF. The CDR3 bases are TGTGCCAGCAGCTTAGAAGGGAACAGGGGTGGCTACACCTTC.

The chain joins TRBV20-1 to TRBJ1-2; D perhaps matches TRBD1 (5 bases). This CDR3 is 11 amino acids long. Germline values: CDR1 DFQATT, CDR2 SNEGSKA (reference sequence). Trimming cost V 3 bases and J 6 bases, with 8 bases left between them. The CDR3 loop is CSARGGNGYTF. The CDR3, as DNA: TGCAGTGCTAGGGGGGGGAATGGCTACACCTTC.

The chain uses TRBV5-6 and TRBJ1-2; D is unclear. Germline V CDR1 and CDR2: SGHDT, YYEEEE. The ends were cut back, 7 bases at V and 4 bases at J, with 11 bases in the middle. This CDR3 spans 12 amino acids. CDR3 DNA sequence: TGTGCCAGCCAGGACTCTACCTATGGCTACACCTTC. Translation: CASQDSTYGYTF.

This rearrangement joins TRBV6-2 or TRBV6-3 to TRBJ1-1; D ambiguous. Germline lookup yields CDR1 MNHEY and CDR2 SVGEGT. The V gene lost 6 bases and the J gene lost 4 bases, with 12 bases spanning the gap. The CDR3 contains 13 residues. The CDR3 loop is CASSMEWSTEAFF. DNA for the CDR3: TGTGCCAGCAGCATGGAGTGGTCCACTGAAGCTTTCTTT.

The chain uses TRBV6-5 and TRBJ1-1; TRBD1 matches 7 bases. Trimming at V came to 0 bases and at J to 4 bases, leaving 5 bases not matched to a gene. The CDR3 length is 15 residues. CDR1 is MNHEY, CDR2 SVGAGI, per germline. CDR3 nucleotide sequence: TGTGCCAGCAGTTACTCGAGTACAGGGGCCACTGAAGCTTTCTTT. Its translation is CASSYSSTGATEAFF.

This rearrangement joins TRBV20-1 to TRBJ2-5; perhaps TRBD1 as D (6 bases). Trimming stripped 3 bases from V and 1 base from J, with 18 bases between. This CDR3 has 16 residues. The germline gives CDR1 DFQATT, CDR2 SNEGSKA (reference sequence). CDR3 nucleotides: TGCAGTGCTAGTCCCGCCAAGGGGGATATCCAAGAGACCCAGTACTTC. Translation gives CSASPAKGDIQETQYF.

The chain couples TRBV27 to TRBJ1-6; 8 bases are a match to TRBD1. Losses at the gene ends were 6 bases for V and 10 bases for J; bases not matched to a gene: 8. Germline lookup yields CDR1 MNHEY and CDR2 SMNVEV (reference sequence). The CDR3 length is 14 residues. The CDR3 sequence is CASRTGQGGSPLHF. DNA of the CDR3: TGTGCCAGCAGAACCGGACAGGGAGGATCACCCCTCCACTTT.

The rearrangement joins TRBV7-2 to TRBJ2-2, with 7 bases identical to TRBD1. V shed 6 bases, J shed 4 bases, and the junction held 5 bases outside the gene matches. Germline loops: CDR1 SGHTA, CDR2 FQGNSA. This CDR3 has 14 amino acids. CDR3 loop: CASRYRGGTGELFF. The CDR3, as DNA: TGTGCCAGCAGGTACAGGGGTGGCACCGGGGAGCTGTTTTTT.

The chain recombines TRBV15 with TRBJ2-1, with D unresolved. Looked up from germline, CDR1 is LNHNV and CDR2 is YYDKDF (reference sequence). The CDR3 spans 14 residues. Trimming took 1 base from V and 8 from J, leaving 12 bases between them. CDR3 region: CATSRVYRNDEQFF. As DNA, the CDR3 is TGTGCCACCAGCAGAGTCTACCGAAACGATGAGCAGTTCTTC.

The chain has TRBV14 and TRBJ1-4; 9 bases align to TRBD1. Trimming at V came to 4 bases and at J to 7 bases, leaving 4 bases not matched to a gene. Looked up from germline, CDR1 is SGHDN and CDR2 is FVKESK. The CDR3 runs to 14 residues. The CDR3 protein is CASSRDREVEKLFF. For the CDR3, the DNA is TGTGCCAGCAGCCGGGACAGGGAAGTTGAAAAACTGTTTTTT.

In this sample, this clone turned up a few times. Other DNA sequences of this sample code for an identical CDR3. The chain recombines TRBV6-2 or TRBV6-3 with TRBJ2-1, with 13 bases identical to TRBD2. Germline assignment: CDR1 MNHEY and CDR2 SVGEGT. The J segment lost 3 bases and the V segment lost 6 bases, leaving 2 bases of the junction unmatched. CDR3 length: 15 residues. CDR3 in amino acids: CASSRTSGGYNEQFF. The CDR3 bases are TGTGCCAGCAGCCGGACTAGCGGGGGCTACAATGAGCAGTTCTTC.

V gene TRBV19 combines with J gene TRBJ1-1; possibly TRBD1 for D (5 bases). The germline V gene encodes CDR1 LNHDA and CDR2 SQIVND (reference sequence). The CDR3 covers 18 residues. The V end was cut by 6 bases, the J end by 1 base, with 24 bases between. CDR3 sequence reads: CASSPLVKGKSANTEAFF. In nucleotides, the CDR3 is TGTGCCAGTAGCCCCTTAGTGAAGGGGAAGAGTGCGAACACTGAAGCTTTCTTT. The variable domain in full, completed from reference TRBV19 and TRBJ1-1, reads DGGITQSPKYLFRKEGQNVTLSCEQNLNHDAMYWYRQDPGQGLRLIYYSQIVNDFQKGDIAEGYSVSREKKESFPLTVTSAQKNPTAFYLCASSPLVKGKSANTEAFFGQGTRLTVV.

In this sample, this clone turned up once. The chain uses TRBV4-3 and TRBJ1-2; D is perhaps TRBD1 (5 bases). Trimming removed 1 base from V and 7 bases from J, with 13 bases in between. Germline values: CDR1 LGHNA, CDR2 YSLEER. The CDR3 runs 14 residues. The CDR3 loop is CASSQGGQGSGYTF. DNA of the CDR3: TGCGCCAGCAGCCAAGGTGGGCAGGGCTCTGGCTACACCTTC.

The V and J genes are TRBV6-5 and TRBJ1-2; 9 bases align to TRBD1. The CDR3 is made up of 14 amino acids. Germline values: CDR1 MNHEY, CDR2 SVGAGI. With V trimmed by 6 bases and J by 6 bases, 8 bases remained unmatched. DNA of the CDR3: TGTGCCAGCAGACGAACAGGACAGGGGCATGGCTACACCTTC. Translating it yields CASRRTGQGHGYTF.

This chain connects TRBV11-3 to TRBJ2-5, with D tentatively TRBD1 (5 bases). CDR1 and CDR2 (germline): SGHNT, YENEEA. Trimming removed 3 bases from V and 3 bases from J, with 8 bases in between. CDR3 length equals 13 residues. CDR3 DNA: TGTGCCAGCAGCTTTTCAGGGAAAGAGACCCAGTACTTC. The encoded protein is CASSFSGKETQYF.

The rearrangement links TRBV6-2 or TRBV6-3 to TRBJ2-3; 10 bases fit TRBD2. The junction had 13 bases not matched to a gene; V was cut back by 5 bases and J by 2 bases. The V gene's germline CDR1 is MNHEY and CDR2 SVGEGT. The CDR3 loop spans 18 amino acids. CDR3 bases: TGTGCCAGCAGTCATCTTCTTAGGACTAGCGGCTACACAGATACGCAGTATTTT. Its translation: CASSHLLRTSGYTDTQYF.